Following are 4 T cell receptor beta chains from one sample sequenced in a study of tumor and adjacent non-tumor tissue in lung cancer. The library came from three nested PCR rounds adapted from ARM-PCR protocols. TCRdb ran MiXCR on the multiplex PCR reads and lists one entry per CDR3 protein. Seen here are more than 85,000 distinct CDR3 sequences, approximately 87% observed once, and the top ten hold 20% to 25%. No cell sorting was done before RNA was extracted from the tissue. Source material: lung tumor tissue. All receptors derive from a man between 70 and 80 years old with non-small cell lung cancer.

This clonotype has a count of ten or more. This sequence joins TRBV29-1 and TRBJ2-1, with no clear D. The CDR3 contains 12 residues. Germline lookup yields CDR1 SQVTM and CDR2 ANQGSEA. The CDR3 loop reads CKAIGLYNEQFF. In DNA form, the CDR3 reads TGCAAAGCAATCGGGCTTTACAATGAGCAGTTCTTC.

A word on this clonotype: The junction and the germline gene differ at one end; a read error may be behind it. The rearrangement uses TRBV10-1 and TRBJ2-3; the D gene is possibly TRBD1 (5 bases). The CDR3 extends over 15 amino acids. Germline values: CDR1 WNHNN, CDR2 SYGVQD (reference sequence). CDR3 in amino acids: CASGESKQVADTQYF. CDR3 nucleotides: TGCGCCAGCGGTGAGTCTAAACAGGTCGCAGATACGCAGTATTTT.

Comments on this clonotype: One junction end disagrees with the germline gene, perhaps due to a read error. This chain links TRBV11-2 with TRBJ1-2; D gene uncertain. CDR1 and CDR2 from the germline V gene are SGHAT and FQNNGV. This CDR3 spans 15 amino acids. CDR3 in amino acids: CTSSLVGLANYGYTF. DNA for the CDR3: TGTACCAGCAGCTTGGTTGGGCTCGCTAACTATGGCTACACCTTC.

In the case of this clonotype: As the CDR3 is not closed by the conserved phenylalanine or tryptophan, this likely results from a read error. The V call is TRBV29-1, the J call TRBJ2-7; D gene unclear. The length of the CDR3 is 14 residues. Germline CDR1 reads SQVTM; CDR2 reads ANQGSEA. The CDR3 sequence is CSIGGYGSSYEQYI. CDR3 bases: TGCAGTATTGGTGGATATGGATCATCCTACGAGCAGTACATC.